These T cell receptor beta chains were read from a single sample in a study of blood T cell repertoires in COVID-19. Data came from immunoSEQ multiplex PCR; TCRdb stores just in-frame clones and leaves some out. This sample has roughly 69,000 clones, with approximately 87% found just once. Sequencing was done on a sample of peripheral blood. These receptors all stem from a man aged 45 to 65 with active COVID-19. CDR3s include the opening cysteine and the closing phenylalanine or tryptophan. Each record gives: CDR3 protein, J gene, V gene.

CDR3aa: CASSVTGGNRINQPQHF
j_gene: TRBJ1-5
v_gene: TRBV28

CDR3aa: CASSQGTGRSYEQYF
j_gene: TRBJ2-7
v_gene: TRBV3-1/TRBV3-2

CDR3aa: CASSVSGVLGTDTQYF
j_gene: TRBJ2-3
v_gene: TRBV9

CDR3aa: CASSLLSLAELTDTQYF
j_gene: TRBJ2-3
v_gene: TRBV7-9

CDR3aa: CASSLIDGDEQYF
j_gene: TRBJ2-7
v_gene: TRBV7-3

CDR3aa: CASSYSRGYQPQHF
j_gene: TRBJ1-5
v_gene: TRBV6-5

CDR3aa: CASSFSTGFTDTQYF
j_gene: TRBJ2-3
v_gene: TRBV7-9

CDR3aa: CASSLSPGSYEQYF
j_gene: TRBJ2-7
v_gene: TRBV7-3

CDR3aa: CASRTVWGQTNTGELFF
j_gene: TRBJ2-2
v_gene: TRBV3-1/TRBV3-2

CDR3aa: CASSPGKGPSNQPQHF
j_gene: TRBJ1-5
v_gene: TRBV28

CDR3aa: CATSKGAYGYTF
j_gene: TRBJ1-2
v_gene: TRBV28

CDR3aa: CASSPQSGRAGNEQFF
j_gene: TRBJ2-1
v_gene: TRBV13

CDR3aa: CASSWDSYNSPLHF
j_gene: TRBJ1-6
v_gene: TRBV5-4

CDR3aa: CASSSTGYNEQFF
j_gene: TRBJ2-1
v_gene: TRBV7-3

CDR3aa: CASNLDREGNEQFF
j_gene: TRBJ2-1
v_gene: TRBV7-9

CDR3aa: CASSPGTGAFTGELFF
j_gene: TRBJ2-2
v_gene: TRBV5-1

CDR3aa: CASSPYRTMGGEDNEQFF
j_gene: TRBJ2-1
v_gene: TRBV7-3

CDR3aa: CASSHTDGTGGHLNQPQHF
j_gene: TRBJ1-5
v_gene: TRBV4-1

CDR3aa: CTSSQETQAGVIYEQYF
j_gene: TRBJ2-7
v_gene: TRBV1

CDR3aa: CASSSGLGYEQYF
j_gene: TRBJ2-7
v_gene: TRBV7-3

CDR3aa: CASRQYNIADNEQFF
j_gene: TRBJ2-1
v_gene: TRBV6-5

CDR3aa: CAWSRDRGVDTQYF
j_gene: TRBJ2-3
v_gene: TRBV30

CDR3aa: CASSPDRGRTEAFF
j_gene: TRBJ1-1
v_gene: TRBV18

CDR3aa: CATSDSGGAGGRNTEAFF
j_gene: TRBJ1-1
v_gene: TRBV24-1

CDR3aa: CASRRTGTGELFF
j_gene: TRBJ2-2
v_gene: TRBV3-1/TRBV3-2

CDR3aa: CSASVRGGFRTYEQYF
j_gene: TRBJ2-7
v_gene: TRBV20-1

CDR3aa: CASSLTGGPSDEQFF
j_gene: TRBJ2-1
v_gene: TRBV5-6

CDR3aa: CASSRNRAGAEAFF
j_gene: TRBJ1-1
v_gene: TRBV11-3

CDR3aa: CASSLRGDISGNTIYF
j_gene: TRBJ1-3
v_gene: TRBV6-6

CDR3aa: CASSPDKDSTDTQYF
j_gene: TRBJ2-3
v_gene: TRBV25-1

CDR3aa: CASRPNVERHADTQYF
j_gene: TRBJ2-3
v_gene: TRBV7-8

CDR3aa: CASSLYVSSYNEQFF
j_gene: TRBJ2-1
v_gene: TRBV28

CDR3aa: CASSVGTNPYEQYF
j_gene: TRBJ2-7
v_gene: TRBV4-3

CDR3aa: CASSPSSGTSGSPTDTQYF
j_gene: TRBJ2-3
v_gene: TRBV28

CDR3aa: CASSQGQLNYGYTF
j_gene: TRBJ1-2
v_gene: TRBV5-4

CDR3aa: CATSDPPSGGTGELFF
j_gene: TRBJ2-2
v_gene: TRBV24-1

CDR3aa: CASSSGGAGREFTLHF
j_gene: TRBJ1-6
v_gene: TRBV11-2

CDR3aa: CASSLRRGYEQYF
j_gene: TRBJ2-7
v_gene: TRBV7-2

CDR3aa: CASSSGQGASYEQYF
j_gene: TRBJ2-7
v_gene: TRBV7-9

CDR3aa: CASTPDISGNTIYF
j_gene: TRBJ1-3
v_gene: TRBV7-2

CDR3aa: CASSQGAAGSYNEQFF
j_gene: TRBJ2-1
v_gene: TRBV4-3

CDR3aa: CASSLGRGLAGTDTQYF
j_gene: TRBJ2-3
v_gene: TRBV5-1

CDR3aa: CASSLDRGAYEQYF
j_gene: TRBJ2-7
v_gene: TRBV5-4

CDR3aa: CASSPGLSANNEQFF
j_gene: TRBJ2-1
v_gene: TRBV19

CDR3aa: CSVVQGDYGYTF
j_gene: TRBJ1-2
v_gene: TRBV29-1

CDR3aa: CASLGLITYEQYF
j_gene: TRBJ2-7
v_gene: TRBV2

CDR3aa: CASSFLQNNQPQHF
j_gene: TRBJ1-5
v_gene: TRBV28

CDR3aa: CATSDGGSYEQYF
j_gene: TRBJ2-7
v_gene: TRBV24-1

CDR3aa: CASSQSSALTNEKLFF
j_gene: TRBJ1-4
v_gene: TRBV4-3

CDR3aa: CAISDWGGGGNQPQHF
j_gene: TRBJ1-5
v_gene: TRBV10-3

CDR3aa: CASSTEGRDNSPLHF
j_gene: TRBJ1-6
v_gene: TRBV3-1/TRBV3-2

CDR3aa: CASSQDSSYEQYF
j_gene: TRBJ2-7
v_gene: TRBV4-3

CDR3aa: CASSLSLSLSYNEQFF
j_gene: TRBJ2-1
v_gene: TRBV7-3

CDR3aa: CASDEGAAGELFF
j_gene: TRBJ2-2
v_gene: TRBV12-3/TRBV12-4

CDR3aa: CASSRGGNYEQYF
j_gene: TRBJ2-7
v_gene: TRBV6-2/TRBV6-3